These T cell receptor beta chains were read from a single sample in a study of OX40 agonist ivuxolimab in advanced cancers. Some clones are missing from TCRdb's copy, which holds only in-frame ones; the method was immunoSEQ multiplex PCR. The sample consists of about 110,000 clones, 85% to 95% of them appearing once. This specimen was CD4+ or CD8+ T cells sorted from blood, taken in a trial of the OX40 agonist ivuxolimab. The origin of the receptors is an adult with an advanced solid tumor such as melanoma, head and neck, liver or kidney cancer. CDR3s include the opening cysteine and the closing phenylalanine or tryptophan. The D gene is left open where the match is weak. Where a row states a size, it is once, few, many or the class of an expanded clone; other rows omit it.

d_gene,abundance,v_gene,j_gene,CDR3aa,CDR3nt
NA,NA,TRBV27,TRBJ2-5,CASRSPGGNQETQYF,TGTGCCAGCAGATCCCCAGGCGGGAACCAAGAGACCCAGTACTTC
NA,NA,TRBV7-9,TRBJ2-5,CASSLGQGTQYF,TGTGCCAGCAGCTTAGGGCAGGGTACCCAGTACTTC
TRBD1,NA,TRBV6-5,TRBJ1-1,CASSYSGQDTEAFF,TGTGCCAGCAGTTACTCGGGACAGGACACTGAAGCTTTCTTT
TRBD2,NA,TRBV6-1,TRBJ2-1,CASSEMPTSGGANEQFF,TGTGCCAGCAGTGAAATGCCAACTAGCGGGGGGGCCAATGAGCAGTTCTTC
TRBD1,NA,TRBV10-3,TRBJ1-1,CAISESPSGGNTEAFF,TGTGCCATCAGTGAGTCGCCGTCAGGGGGGAACACTGAAGCTTTCTTT
TRBD2,few,TRBV19,TRBJ2-5,CASSSGLAGTETQYF,TGTGCCAGTAGTTCGGGACTAGCGGGGACGGAGACCCAGTACTTC
NA,NA,TRBV11-2,TRBJ1-4,CASSLEGGQEKLFF,TGTGCCAGCAGCTTAGAGGGGGGGCAGGAAAAACTGTTTTTT
NA,NA,TRBV11-2,TRBJ2-7,CASSSKRLLYEQYF,TGTGCCAGCAGCTCGAAGCGGTTACTCTACGAGCAGTACTTC
NA,NA,TRBV5-1,TRBJ2-7,CASSLATGDYYEQYF,TGCGCCAGCAGCTTGGCAACAGGTGACTACTACGAGCAGTACTTC
TRBD1,few,TRBV2,TRBJ1-1,CANPGQGGGTEAFF,TGTGCCAACCCCGGTCAGGGGGGTGGCACTGAAGCTTTCTTT
TRBD1,once,TRBV11-2,TRBJ2-4,CASSPGGGRVAKNIQYF,TGTGCCAGCAGCCCAGGGGGCGGGCGCGTGGCCAAAAACATTCAGTACTTC
NA,NA,TRBV6-4,TRBJ1-2,CASSECSIRSVDYGYTF,TGTGCCAGCAGTGAGTGTAGCATTCGGAGCGTCGACTATGGCTACACCTTC
NA,NA,TRBV5-1,TRBJ1-1,CASSRVLDTEAFF,TGCGCCAGCAGTAGGGTTCTGGACACTGAAGCTTTCTTT
NA,NA,TRBV30,TRBJ1-2,CAWNGHLTSGYTF,TGTGCCTGGAATGGACACCTAACTAGTGGCTACACCTTC
TRBD1,NA,TRBV7-9,TRBJ1-1,CASSSRQTGDRNTEAFF,TGTGCCAGCAGCTCCCGTCAGACAGGGGATCGGAACACTGAAGCTTTCTTT
NA,NA,TRBV15,TRBJ1-4,CATTRGFGSNEKLFF,TGTGCCACCACCAGAGGGTTTGGCTCTAATGAAAAACTGTTTTTT
NA,NA,TRBV2,TRBJ1-2,CASSEALPYGYTF,TGTGCCAGCAGTGAAGCGCTTCCCTATGGCTACACCTTC
NA,NA,TRBV14,TRBJ2-2,CASSQFTGELFF,TGTGCCAGCAGCCAATTTACCGGGGAGCTGTTTTTT
TRBD2,once,TRBV5-1,TRBJ2-1,CASSPGLAGAYEQFF,TGCGCCAGCAGCCCCGGACTAGCGGGCGCCTATGAGCAGTTCTTC
NA,NA,TRBV5-1,TRBJ2-5,CASSFRIQGETQYF,TGCGCCAGCAGCTTCAGGATTCAGGGAGAGACCCAGTACTTC
NA,NA,TRBV14,TRBJ2-1,CASSQGLGLVGSYNEQFF,TGTGCCAGCAGCCAAGGATTGGGCCTTGTGGGCTCCTACAATGAGCAGTTCTTC
NA,NA,TRBV6-1,TRBJ1-2,CASSDRESIYGYTF,TGTGCCAGCAGTGACAGGGAGTCAATCTATGGCTACACCTTC
TRBD1,NA,TRBV10-1,TRBJ2-3,CASSPRTGAGTDTQYF,TGCGCCAGCAGTCCGAGAACAGGGGCAGGAACAGATACGCAGTATTTT
NA,once,TRBV2,TRBJ1-3,CASTSRGFSGNTIYF,TGTGCCAGCACCTCCAGGGGCTTCTCTGGAAACACCATATATTTT
NA,NA,TRBV15,TRBJ1-2,CATSREPGSKDGYTF,TGTGCCACCAGCAGAGAACCGGGTTCTAAGGATGGCTACACCTTC
TRBD1,NA,TRBV7-8,TRBJ1-5,CASSSGTGFWQPQHF,TGTGCCAGCAGCTCGGGGACAGGGTTTTGGCAGCCCCAGCATTTT
TRBD2,NA,TRBV7-6,TRBJ2-5,CASSPLAGGDRQETQYF,TGTGCCAGCAGTCCACTAGCGGGGGGGGACAGGCAAGAGACCCAGTACTTC
TRBD1,NA,TRBV5-4,TRBJ1-2,CASSSRTGGSYGYTF,TGTGCCAGCAGCTCTCGGACAGGGGGTAGCTATGGCTACACCTTC
NA,NA,TRBV5-1,TRBJ1-2,CASSFSPGGYGYTF,TGTGCCAGCAGCTTTTCCCCCGGGGGCTATGGCTACACCTTC
NA,NA,TRBV27,TRBJ1-2,CASSLSNGGYGYTF,TGTGCCAGCAGTTTATCGAATGGGGGCTATGGCTACACCTTC
TRBD1,NA,TRBV5-1,TRBJ1-1,CASSLAVDRGTEAFF,TGCGCCAGCAGCTTGGCCGTGGACAGGGGAACTGAAGCTTTCTTT
NA,NA,TRBV6-1,TRBJ1-6,CASSPSRTYNSPLHF,TGTGCCAGCAGTCCAAGTCGGACCTATAATTCACCCCTCCACTTT
NA,NA,TRBV7-8,TRBJ1-5,CASSSGASGGNQPQHF,TGTGCCAGCAGCTCAGGAGCGTCTGGGGGCAATCAGCCCCAGCATTTT
NA,once,TRBV2,TRBJ2-2,CASSRGQQGNTGELFF,TGTGCCAGCAGTCGCGGACAGCAGGGAAACACCGGGGAGCTGTTTTTT
TRBD1,NA,TRBV5-8,TRBJ1-2,CASSSRDRAGYTF,TGTGCCAGCAGCTCTCGGGACAGGGCTGGCTACACCTTC
NA,NA,TRBV7-7,TRBJ2-5,CASSRAKGETQYF,TGTGCTAGCAGCCGGGCTAAAGGAGAGACCCAGTACTTC
NA,NA,TRBV10-1,TRBJ2-5,CASSESMGLGETQYF,TGCGCCAGCAGTGAGTCCATGGGCTTGGGGGAGACCCAGTACTTC
NA,few,TRBV9,TRBJ2-7,CASGMGGSYEQYF,TGTGCCAGCGGAATGGGCGGGTCCTACGAGCAGTACTTC
TRBD2,NA,TRBV7-3,TRBJ2-3,CASSSSTSGVSDTQYF,TGTGCCAGCAGTTCATCGACTAGCGGGGTCTCTGATACGCAGTATTTT
NA,NA,TRBV2,TRBJ1-5,CASTQRGTNQPQHF,TGTGCCAGCACCCAGCGGGGAACCAATCAGCCCCAGCATTTT
TRBD1,once,TRBV7-9,TRBJ1-2,CASSYAGGSDYGYTF,TGTGCCAGCAGCTACGCAGGGGGCAGCGACTATGGCTACACCTTC
TRBD1,NA,TRBV27,TRBJ1-2,CASSPRGDRANYGYTF,TGTGCCAGCAGTCCCCGAGGGGACAGAGCTAACTATGGCTACACCTTC
NA,NA,TRBV6-5,TRBJ2-3,CASSATGMGTDTQYF,TGTGCCAGCAGTGCAACAGGGATGGGGACAGATACGCAGTATTTT
TRBD1,NA,TRBV6-1,TRBJ2-5,CASRPTGQETQYF,TGTGCCAGCAGACCGACAGGGCAAGAGACCCAGTACTTC
NA,NA,TRBV5-1,TRBJ2-2,CASSSGRTGELFF,TGCGCCAGCAGCTCGGGACGGACCGGGGAGCTGTTTTTT
NA,once,TRBV6-1,TRBJ2-2,CASRYSGELFF,TGTGCCAGCAGGTACTCCGGGGAGCTGTTTTTT